The clone carrying this TCR beta chain was seen only once. The CDR3 is 22 residues long. Germline V CDR1 and CDR2: MNHEY, SMNVEV (reference sequence). V was pared by 0 bases and J by 5 bases, with 35 bases between. This entry comes from a study of shared clonotypes between healthy human individuals. This table comes from immunoSEQ multiplex PCR, and its TCRdb copy is limited to in-frame clones, with some not included. The table records about 450,000 clones, less than 80% of them present only once. The receptor was isolated from a woman between 40 and 55 years old in good health. Some clones in this sample may be carry-over from other donors' samples. The chain uses TRBV27 and TRBJ2-7; D is tentatively TRBD1 or TRBD2 (9 bases each). Sequenced input: PBMCs. The CDR3 region is CASSLSPLIGQGPAGGPDEQYF. The CDR3 bases are TGTGCCAGCAGTTTATCGCCTCTTATCGGACAGGGGCCAGCGGGAGGCCCTGACGAGCAGTACTTC.